These 22 T cell receptor beta chains were sequenced from one sample in a study of T cell repertoires in cytomegalovirus infection. These receptors lack a known antigen. TCRdb used MiXCR to reprocess the reads, holding one entry per CDR3 protein. The sample yields 900,000 to 950,000 distinct CDR3 sequences, 31% seen once. The specimen comprised cultured CD8+ T cells from PBMCs, sampled from culture after CMV antigen stimulation. The receptor set was obtained from a human donor in good health (CMV status not recorded). Some clones in this sample may be carry-over from other donors' samples.

This clonotype occurred a few times. This sequence joins TRBV6-6 and TRBJ1-5; TRBD1 might be the D (6 bases). Deletions cut 2 bases from V and 5 bases from J, with 19 bases between. The germline V gene encodes CDR1 MNHNY and CDR2 SVGAGI (reference sequence). The CDR3 totals 17 residues. The CDR3 DNA reads TGTGCCAGCAGTTACCTACAGGGTGCGCGTACAGATCAGCCCCAGCATTTT. Protein sequence: CASSYLQGARTDQPQHF.

The chain joins TRBV29-1 to TRBJ2-2; no definite D call. From germline, CDR1 is SQVTM and CDR2 ANQGSEA. The CDR3 runs to 11 residues. Trimming removed 6 bases from V and 3 bases from J, with 5 bases in between. The CDR3 DNA follows: TGCAGCGTGCATGACACCGGGGAGCTGTTTTTT. This gives the protein CSVHDTGELFF.

This rearrangement joins TRBV27 to TRBJ2-1; 12 bases fit TRBD2. This CDR3 has 15 residues. V was clipped by 2 bases and J by 10 bases; unmatched bases: 6. Germline V gives CDR1 MNHEY, CDR2 SMNVEV (reference sequence). CDR3 DNA: TGTGCCAGCAGTTTAATGCTAGCGGGGGGGCAGGAGCAGTTCTTC. Protein product: CASSLMLAGGQEQFF.

CDR3 sequence: CASSLSGAGADTQYF. Here the CDR3 DNA reads TGTGCCAGCAGCTTATCGGGGGCCGGGGCAGATACGCAGTATTTT. The V call is TRBV7-3, the J call TRBJ2-3; D possibly matches TRBD1 or TRBD2 (6 bases each). Germline loops: CDR1 SGHTA, CDR2 FQGTGA. CDR3 length: 15 amino acids. V lost 2 bases, J lost 4 bases, and 13 bases lay in between.

The sample holds a few counts of this clonotype. The V call is TRBV7-6, the J call TRBJ2-1; a possible D gene is TRBD2 (6 bases). The CDR3 contains 12 residues. The ends were cut back, 5 bases at V and 8 bases at J, with 10 bases in the middle. In germline, CDR1 is SGHVS, CDR2 FNYEAQ. CDR3 nucleotides: TGTGCCAGCAGCCGAGGGGAGGATGAGCAGTTCTTC. Translated, it gives CASSRGEDEQFF. Full variable domain (missing parts from reference TRBV7-6 and TRBJ2-1): GAGVSQSPRYKVTKRGQDVALRCDPISGHVSLYWYRQALGQGPEFLTYFNYEAQQDKSGLPNDRFSAERPEGSISTLTIQRTEQRDSAMYRCASSRGEDEQFFGPGTRLTVL.

The chain joins TRBV7-9 to TRBJ2-7, with TRBD1 matching 8 bases. In germline, CDR1 is SEHNR, CDR2 FQNEAQ (reference sequence). The CDR3 has 16 amino acids. V dropped 5 bases and J dropped 0; count of bases not matched to a gene: 9. Here the CDR3 reads CASSAPAGTGSYEQYV. The CDR3 bases are TGTGCCAGCAGCGCGCCAGCCGGGACAGGCTCCTACGAGCAGTACGTC.

This clonotype was detected once. V is TRBV6-5 and J is TRBJ2-2, with D unresolved. Germline CDR1 MNHEY, CDR2 SVGAGI. The CDR3 extends over 14 amino acids. Trimming shortened V by 2 bases and J by 1 base, and 5 bases separated the two germline ends. CDR3 amino acids: CASSYRLNTGELFF. The DNA for the CDR3 is TGTGCCAGCAGTTACAGGCTGAACACCGGGGAGCTGTTTTTT.

The V call is TRBV29-1, the J call TRBJ1-6; tentatively, D is TRBD1 (5 bases). The V end lost 6 bases, the J end lost 3 bases, and 9 bases lay between the germline ends. CDR3 length: 13 amino acids. Germline CDR1 and CDR2: SQVTM and ANQGSEA. CDR3 loop: CSVSTDYNSPLHF. The CDR3 nucleotides read TGCAGCGTCTCGACAGACTATAATTCACCCCTCCACTTT.

The chain uses TRBV11-1 and TRBJ2-3, with 13 bases aligning to TRBD2. The germline V gene encodes CDR1 SGHAT and CDR2 FQDESV (reference sequence). CDR3 length: 16 amino acids. V was clipped by 4 bases and J by 2 bases; unmatched bases: 3. The CDR3 DNA is TGTGCCAGCAGCTCGACTAGCGGGGGGTTCACAGATACGCAGTATTTT. Translating gives CASSSTSGGFTDTQYF.

The sample holds a few counts of this clonotype. The rearrangement joins TRBV20-1 to TRBJ1-2; no clear D gene. Looked up from germline, CDR1 is DFQATT and CDR2 is SNEGSKA (reference sequence). The V end lost 5 bases, the J end lost 8 bases, and 21 bases lay between the germline ends. The CDR3 consists of 14 residues. CDR3 coding DNA: TGCAGTGCTGCTGACGGGCTTGGGGTTGGCGGCTACACCTTC. As protein: CSAADGLGVGGYTF.

This clonotype has more than one count but fewer than ten. J is TRBJ1-2 and V is TRBV27, with D possibly matching TRBD1 (5 bases). The germline gives CDR1 MNHEY, CDR2 SMNVEV (reference sequence). V was cut by 2 bases and J by 4 bases, with 11 bases left in between. The CDR3 has 14 amino acids. CDR3 residues: CASSLSGALYGYTF. DNA of the CDR3: TGTGCCAGCAGTTTAAGTGGGGCCCTCTATGGCTACACCTTC.

This chain links TRBV20-1 with TRBJ1-5; a possible D gene is TRBD1 (5 bases). The CDR3 has 14 residues. V lost 0 bases and J lost 4, with 10 bases in between. Germline assignment: CDR1 DFQATT and CDR2 SNEGSKA (reference sequence). The CDR3: CSARDSGGNQPQHF. The CDR3, as DNA: TGCAGTGCTAGAGATTCCGGGGGGAATCAGCCCCAGCATTTT.

V and J are TRBV27 and TRBJ2-3, with D perhaps matching TRBD1 (6 bases). Between the trimmed V and J ends, which lost 5 bases and 5 bases, there was a span of 17 bases. CDR3 size: 15 residues. Germline V lookup: CDR1 MNHEY, CDR2 SMNVEV (reference sequence). The CDR3 is CASSPWTVWGDTQYF. CDR3 nucleotide sequence: TGTGCCAGCAGTCCATGGACAGTGTGGGGAGATACGCAGTATTTT.

This clonotype was seen a handful of times. The rearrangement joins TRBV15 to TRBJ2-7, with 7 bases fitting TRBD2. The CDR3 is 12 amino acids. The germline V gene has CDR1 LNHNV and CDR2 YYDKDF (reference sequence). With 1 base clipped from V and 6 bases from J, the junction kept 0 bases outside the gene matches. The chain's CDR3 is CATSRGGGEQYV. The CDR3 DNA sequence: TGTGCCACCAGCAGAGGCGGGGGCGAGCAGTACGTC.

This clonotype was observed a handful of times. The CDR3 protein is CASLIRDRANYGYTF. CDR3 in DNA: TGTGCCAGTCTCATCCGGGACAGAGCTAACTATGGCTACACCTTC. V gene TRBV2 combines with J gene TRBJ1-2; 7 bases agree with TRBD1. Trimming removed 9 bases from V and 0 bases from J; junction bases left unmatched: 10. The CDR3 length is 15 residues. Germline V gene lookup returns CDR1 SNHLY and CDR2 FYNNEI.

V is TRBV20-1 and J is TRBJ1-2; tentative D call: TRBD1 (6 bases). The V end lost 1 base, the J end lost 4 bases, and 16 bases lay between the germline ends. From germline, CDR1 is DFQATT and CDR2 SNEGSKA (reference sequence). The CDR3 covers 15 residues. The CDR3 bases are TGCAGTGCTAGAGCCGGGGGGGGCCGATTCTATGGCTACACCTTC. Its protein product is CSARAGGGRFYGYTF.

J is TRBJ2-7 and V is TRBV20-1; no firm D call. Trimming left V 0 bases short and J 2 bases short, with 5 bases between. There are 12 residues in the CDR3. The germline CDR1 and CDR2 sequences are DFQATT and SNEGSKA (reference sequence). The CDR3 loop is CSARDLPYEQYV. CDR3 DNA: TGCAGTGCTAGAGACCTCCCCTACGAGCAGTACGTC.

The chain has TRBV5-8 and TRBJ1-1; unclear D gene. Germline V CDR1 and CDR2: SGHTS, YDEGEE. CDR3 size: 15 residues. V was pared by 2 bases and J by 0 bases, with 11 bases between. The CDR3 sequence: CASSLGRVLNTEAFF. DNA for the CDR3: TGTGCCAGCAGCTTAGGTAGGGTCCTGAACACTGAAGCTTTCTTT.

This clonotype came up a few times. The chain carries TRBV7-9 and TRBJ2-1; no clear D gene. The CDR3 loop spans 17 amino acids. V dropped 6 bases and J dropped 2 bases, with 20 bases sitting between them. Germline CDR1 reads SEHNR; CDR2 reads FQNEAQ (reference sequence). CDR3 nucleotide sequence: TGTGCCAGCAGGCGAAAACAGTATGACGGACCCTACAATGAGCAGTTCTTC. Encoded protein: CASRRKQYDGPYNEQFF.

This clonotype is medium-sized by share. J is TRBJ2-5 and V is TRBV7-2; the match to TRBD1 covers 7 bases. Germline V CDR1 and CDR2: SGHTA, FQGNSA. The CDR3 totals 17 residues. With 1 base clipped from V and 2 bases from J, the junction kept 10 bases outside the gene matches. The CDR3 DNA sequence: TGTGCCAGCAGCTTAGGCCTCGGGACAGTATCACAAGAGACCCAGTACTTC. This translates into CASSLGLGTVSQETQYF.

CDR3 in DNA: TGTGCCACCAGAAGAACCGGGGCTGACAATGAGCAGTTCTTC. Translation gives CATRRTGADNEQFF. This chain connects TRBV15 to TRBJ2-1; D assignment may be TRBD1 or TRBD2 (5 bases each). Germline V gene sequence: CDR1 LNHNV, CDR2 YYDKDF (reference sequence). The CDR3 has 14 amino acids. Trimming removed 6 bases from V and 5 bases from J, with 14 bases in between.

This chain's CDR3 is CASRQTSPSEQYF. The CDR3 DNA reads as TGTGCCTCCAGGCAAACCTCGCCATCGGAGCAGTATTTT. The chain joins TRBV12-3 or TRBV12-4 to TRBJ2-3; D ambiguous. V lost 11 bases and J lost 11, with 23 bases in between. The CDR3 runs to 13 residues.